One and the same sample provided the 23 T cell receptor beta chains below, sequenced in a study of early T cells in non-severe SARS-CoV-2 infection. TCRdb re-called the 5' RACE reads through MiXCR, storing one row per CDR3 protein. Of tens of thousands of distinct CDR3 sequences listed, less than 9.5% are singletons. Sequenced here: whole blood, sampled at baseline. The receptors shown here come from an adult who was a healthcare worker with PCR-confirmed SARS-CoV-2 infection or an uninfected control (not recorded which).

This clonotype was counted ten times or more. The chain couples TRBV7-9 to TRBJ2-7; 7 positions match TRBD1. The CDR3 contains 14 residues. The V segment lost 4 bases and the J segment 9 bases; nucleotides outside the gene matches: 12. Germline V CDR1 and CDR2: SEHNR, FQNEAQ (reference sequence). CDR3 coding DNA: TGTGCCAGCAGCTCAACCCTAGACAGGGCCGGGCAGTACTTC. Residues: CASSSTLDRAGQYF.

This clonotype was seen more than once but under ten times. The genes are TRBV5-6 and TRBJ2-7; either TRBD1 or TRBD2 may supply D (5 bases each). CDR1 is SGHDT and CDR2 is YYEEEE in the germline V gene. V lost 5 bases and J 5 bases, leaving 11 bases between the germline ends. The length of the CDR3 is 12 residues. CDR3 sequence reads: CASSGDGNEQYF. Written as DNA, the CDR3 is TGTGCCAGCAGTGGGGACGGGAACGAGCAGTACTTC.

With respect to this clonotype: Relative to the germline gene, one junction end is altered; a read error may explain this. The genes are TRBV5-4 and TRBJ2-2; no firm D call. The CDR3 contains 14 residues. CDR1 SGHNT and CDR2 YYREEE come from the germline V gene (reference sequence). The CDR3 here is CVSSLQQNTGELFF. The CDR3 bases are TGTGTCAGCAGCTTACAGCAGAACACCGGGGAGCTGTTTTTT.

There are many counts of this clonotype. The chain links TRBV7-8 to TRBJ2-5; no clear D gene. CDR1 SGHVS and CDR2 FQNEAQ come from the germline V gene. V was cut by 1 base and J by 1 base, with 7 bases left in between. The CDR3 sequence is 14 residues long. The CDR3 is CASSLDWVQETQYF. The CDR3 nucleotides are TGTGCCAGCAGCTTAGATTGGGTCCAAGAGACCCAGTACTTC.

The gene calls are TRBV7-8 and TRBJ2-7; TRBD1 agrees at 7 bases. The CDR3 is made up of 17 amino acids. Looked up from germline, CDR1 is SGHVS and CDR2 is FQNEAQ. V shed 0 bases and J 1 base; nucleotides not matched to a gene: 9. CDR3 coding DNA: TGTGCCAGCAGCTTAGCTCGGGACAGATACTATTCCTACGAGCAGTACTTC. Protein sequence: CASSLARDRYYSYEQYF.

This clonotype has a handful of counts. V is TRBV12-3 or TRBV12-4 and J is TRBJ2-7, with D tentatively TRBD1 (5 bases). The CDR3 runs 12 residues. The germline V and J ends were trimmed by 6 bases and 3 bases, with 9 bases remaining between them. The CDR3 reads CASSPRDYEQYF. DNA of the CDR3: TGTGCCAGCAGCCCCAGGGACTACGAGCAGTACTTC.

This chain links TRBV12-3 or TRBV12-4 with TRBJ1-1, with 9 bases matching TRBD1. The J segment lost 8 bases and the V segment lost 3 bases, leaving 7 bases of the junction unmatched. The CDR3 consists of 14 residues. The CDR3 DNA reads TGTGCCAGCAGTTTTCTGGGACAGGGATCCGAAGCTTTCTTT. Encoded protein: CASSFLGQGSEAFF.

The gene calls are TRBV6-4 and TRBJ2-4, with D perhaps matching TRBD1 or TRBD2 (5 bases each). The CDR3 extends over 16 amino acids. V was cut by 4 bases and J by 11 bases, with 24 bases left in between. Germline V gives CDR1 MRHNA, CDR2 SNTAGT. CDR3 residues: CASSAHPTTDSSFQYF. CDR3 DNA sequence: TGTGCCAGCAGTGCCCACCCGACTACAGACAGTTCGTTTCAGTACTTC.

This clonotype was seen only a few times. This rearrangement joins TRBV19 to TRBJ2-7, with no clear D. CDR3 length: 14 amino acids. Per germline, CDR1 LNHDA and CDR2 SQIVND (reference sequence). V dropped 5 bases and J dropped 2 bases, with 13 bases sitting between them. CDR3 bases: TGTGCCAGTAGTTTCGAGTCACCCCCCTACGAGCAGTACTTC. Translating it yields CASSFESPPYEQYF.

This clonotype was counted between two and nine times. The chain carries TRBV7-9 and TRBJ2-3; D tentatively fits TRBD1 or TRBD2 (6 bases each). The CDR3 spans 13 residues. Germline-derived CDR1 and CDR2 are SEHNR and FQNEAQ (reference sequence). V lost 9 bases, J lost 4 bases, and 14 bases lay in between. CDR3 in amino acids: CASTPGAADTQYF. The CDR3 DNA reads as TGTGCCAGTACTCCGGGGGCAGCAGATACGCAGTATTTT.

This clonotype was found a few times. The chain has TRBV29-1 and TRBJ2-7; no reliable D call. This CDR3 is 12 amino acids long. CDR1 SQVTM and CDR2 ANQGSEA come from the germline V gene. Trimming took 3 bases from V and 5 from J, leaving 11 bases between them. The CDR3 loop is CSVENQSHEQYF. CDR3 nucleotide sequence: TGCAGCGTTGAGAACCAATCCCACGAGCAGTACTTC.

The chain has TRBV11-3 and TRBJ2-3, with TRBD2 as a possible D gene (6 bases). Trimming took 0 bases from V and 8 from J, leaving 12 bases between them. Germline values: CDR1 SGHNT, CDR2 YENEEA. CDR3 length: 14 amino acids. The CDR3 sequence is CASSLDYWGGTQYF. As DNA, the CDR3 is TGTGCCAGCAGCTTAGATTACTGGGGAGGTACGCAGTATTTT. Full variable domain (remainder filled in from reference TRBV11-3 and TRBJ2-3): EAGVVQSPRYKIIEKKQPVAFWCNPISGHNTLYWYLQNLGQGPELLIRYENEEAVDDSQLPKDRFSAERLKGVDSTLKIQPAELGDSAVYLCASSLDYWGGTQYFGPGTRLTVL.

The rearrangement joins TRBV18 to TRBJ2-5; D is possibly TRBD1 (5 bases). Germline values: CDR1 KGHSH, CDR2 LQKENI. The CDR3 spans 15 residues. The germline V and J ends were trimmed by 0 bases and 4 bases, with 12 bases remaining between them. The CDR3 nucleotides read TGTGCCAGCTCACCACCTACGGGTAGGGGAGAGACCCAGTACTTC. Its translation: CASSPPTGRGETQYF.

This clonotype showed up many times. V gene TRBV18 combines with J gene TRBJ2-5, with no clear D. CDR1 and CDR2 from the germline V gene are KGHSH and LQKENI. Trimming cost V 6 bases and J 2 bases, with 10 bases left between them. The CDR3 has 13 amino acids. In DNA form, the CDR3 reads TGTGCCAGCTCGCCTCGCGCTCAAGAGACCCAGTACTTC. Protein: CASSPRAQETQYF.

The chain joins TRBV12-5 to TRBJ1-3; the D gene is possibly TRBD1 (5 bases). The CDR3 totals 18 residues. Germline CDR1 reads LGHNT; CDR2 reads FRNRAP. The V gene lost 1 base and the J gene lost 1 base, with 17 bases spanning the gap. CDR3 DNA sequence: TGTGCTAGTGGTTTGGCTCCTCCAGCAGGGCGGTCTGGAAACACCATATATTTT. Translated: CASGLAPPAGRSGNTIYF.

This clonotype has ten or more counts. In DNA form, the CDR3 reads TGTGCCAGTAGTATGGCCATAAACACCGGGGAGCTGTTTTTT. Translated: CASSMAINTGELFF. The chain links TRBV19 to TRBJ2-2, with D hard to call. The germline V and J ends were trimmed by 3 bases and 2 bases, with 7 bases remaining between them. CDR3 length: 14 amino acids. Per the germline V gene, CDR1 is LNHDA and CDR2 is SQIVND (reference sequence).

This chain joins TRBV2 and TRBJ2-3, with D perhaps matching TRBD1 (5 bases). Germline assignment: CDR1 SNHLY and CDR2 FYNNEI. Trimming shortened V by 9 bases and J by 0 bases, and 13 bases separated the two germline ends. The CDR3 loop spans 14 amino acids. CDR3 loop: CASGDRPSTDTQYF. The DNA of the CDR3 is TGTGCCAGTGGCGACAGACCTAGCACAGATACGCAGTATTTT.

J is TRBJ2-1 and V is TRBV19, with 7 bases fitting TRBD2. Germline trimming cut 5 bases from V and 2 bases from J; bases unmatched to any gene: 3. The CDR3 extends over 14 amino acids. Germline V gene lookup returns CDR1 LNHDA and CDR2 SQIVND (reference sequence). DNA of the CDR3: TGTGCCAGTAGTTGGGGGACTACCTACAATGAGCAGTTCTTC. This gives the protein CASSWGTTYNEQFF.

The rearrangement uses TRBV6-5 and TRBJ1-6; D is perhaps TRBD1 (5 bases). This CDR3 comprises 14 residues. In germline, CDR1 is MNHEY, CDR2 SVGAGI. V was shortened by 6 bases and J by 4 bases, with 10 bases between the two germline ends. In nucleotides, the CDR3 is TGTGCCAGCAGGTCCGGGACTTATAATTCACCCCTCCACTTT. This gives the protein CASRSGTYNSPLHF.

This clonotype appeared once. The V call is TRBV4-1, the J call TRBJ2-7; 7 bases fit TRBD2. V trimming: 8 bases; J trimming: 6 bases; junction bases outside the gene matches: 13. Per germline, CDR1 MGHRA and CDR2 YSYEKL. The CDR3 runs 14 residues. The DNA for the CDR3 is TGCGCCAGCCGACTAGCTGGCGGGAGCGGCGAGCAGTACTTC. Its translation is CASRLAGGSGEQYF.

In nucleotides, the CDR3 is TGTGCCAGCTCACCGACTCAAGGGACAGTGGGCGAGCAGTACTTC. It yields the protein CASSPTQGTVGEQYF. The genes are TRBV18 and TRBJ2-7; the match to TRBD1 covers 7 bases. Trimming at V came to 3 bases and at J to 6 bases, leaving 11 bases not matched to a gene. Germline CDR1 reads KGHSH; CDR2 reads LQKENI. The CDR3 has 15 amino acids.

This clonotype has a count of ten or more. The V and J genes are TRBV7-8 and TRBJ2-3; D unclear. CDR1 SGHVS and CDR2 FQNEAQ come from the germline V gene. The CDR3 loop spans 14 amino acids. V lost 5 bases to trimming and J lost 2 bases, with 11 bases between them. The chain's CDR3 is CASSRISFTDTQYF. Here the CDR3 DNA reads TGTGCCAGCAGCCGAATATCCTTCACAGATACGCAGTATTTT.

Only a few counts were recorded for this clonotype. The chain is built from TRBV11-2 and TRBJ2-7; no reliable D call. Between the trimmed V and J ends, which lost 3 bases and 2 bases, there was a span of 11 bases. CDR3 length: 14 residues. Looked up from germline, CDR1 is SGHAT and CDR2 is FQNNGV. Written as DNA, the CDR3 is TGTGCCAGCAGCTTGGCCGTATCGCCCTACGAGCAGTACTTC. It yields the protein CASSLAVSPYEQYF.